Following are 11 T cell receptor beta chains from one sample sequenced in a study of graft-versus-host responses after intestinal transplantation. Profiled with immunoSEQ multiplex PCR; TCRdb holds only in-frame clones, not every one. Among 57,000 or so clones, about 93% were seen once, and the ten largest hold 2.5% to 3%. The source was PBMCs, collected approximately 120 days after intestinal transplantation. These receptors all stem from a human patient who received an intestinal transplant, so some T cells may come from the graft donor.

The chain has TRBV11-3 and TRBJ2-7; tentative D call: TRBD1 (6 bases). V lost 1 base and J 5 bases, leaving 9 bases between the germline ends. The germline CDR1 and CDR2 sequences are SGHNT and YENEEA. The CDR3 is 13 residues long. The CDR3 loop is CASSLGQVDEQYF. CDR3 coding DNA: TGTGCCAGCAGCTTAGGACAGGTGGACGAGCAGTACTTC.

The chain joins TRBV28 to TRBJ2-7; 12 bases map to TRBD2. The J segment lost 3 bases and the V segment lost 5 bases, leaving 14 bases of the junction unmatched. Per germline, CDR1 MDHEN and CDR2 SYDVKM. There are 18 residues in the CDR3. CDR3 sequence: CASSTRRLAGATFYEQYF. CDR3 in DNA: TGTGCCAGCAGTACTCGACGACTAGCGGGAGCGACATTCTACGAGCAGTACTTC.

V gene TRBV30 combines with J gene TRBJ2-7, with unresolved D. The V end lost 0 bases, the J end lost 7 bases, and 19 bases lay between the germline ends. Germline CDR1 reads GTSNPN; CDR2 reads SVGIG (reference sequence). The CDR3 consists of 15 residues. The CDR3 nucleotides are TGTGCCTGGAGTGTATACGGCGGTTACCTCTGGGAGCAGTACTTC. Encoded protein: CAWSVYGGYLWEQYF.

To note about this clone: Relative to the germline gene, one junction end is altered; a read error may explain this. This chain joins TRBV7-7 and TRBJ2-1; D may be TRBD1 or TRBD2 (5 bases each). This CDR3 has 14 residues. Germline CDR1 SSHAT, CDR2 FNYEAQ (reference sequence). The CDR3 spells CASSLGRSYNEQFF. The DNA of the CDR3 is TGTGCTAGCAGCTTGGGACGCTCCTACAATGAGCAGTTCTTC.

The genes are TRBV5-1 and TRBJ2-5; TRBD1 might be the D (6 bases). V was clipped by 4 bases and J by 2 bases, with 21 bases between them. The CDR3 runs 17 residues. The germline CDR1 and CDR2 sequences are SGHRS and YFSETQ. This CDR3 is CASSASSGTNYQETQYF. DNA of the CDR3: TGCGCCAGCAGCGCTTCGAGTGGGACAAACTATCAAGAGACCCAGTACTTC. Complete variable domain (other parts from reference TRBV5-1 and TRBJ2-5): KAGVTQTPRYLIKTRGQQVTLSCSPISGHRSVSWYQQTPGQGLQFLFEYFSETQRNKGNFPGRFSGRQFSNSRSEMNVSTLELGDSALYLCASSASSGTNYQETQYFGPGTRLLVL.

This clone was found once. CDR3 nucleotide sequence: TGTGCCAGTAGTATAGGGCAGTTCGTTCAGCCCCAGCATTTT. The encoded protein is CASSIGQFVQPQHF. The V call is TRBV19, the J call TRBJ1-5; D uncertain. The germline gives CDR1 LNHDA, CDR2 SQIVND (reference sequence). The germline V and J ends were trimmed by 1 base and 6 bases, with 10 bases remaining between them. The CDR3 has 14 residues.

Only one count was recorded for this clone. This chain joins TRBV7-9 and TRBJ1-1, with a weak D call TRBD1 (5 bases). The germline V gene has CDR1 SEHNR and CDR2 FQNEAQ (reference sequence). V was pared by 5 bases and J by 3 bases, with 10 bases between. The CDR3 consists of 13 residues. For the CDR3, the DNA is TGTGCCAGCAGCGGGGGGTTGGACACTGAAGCTTTCTTT. It yields the protein CASSGGLDTEAFF.

The chain employs TRBV15 and TRBJ2-7, with TRBD2 identical over 8 bases. The germline V gene has CDR1 LNHNV and CDR2 YYDKDF (reference sequence). This CDR3 has 17 residues. The V and J ends lost 5 bases and 0 bases, in that order; junction bases with no gene match: 12. The CDR3 nucleotides are TGTGCCACCAGCTTCGTTGCGGCGGGAGGTACCTCCTACGAGCAGTACTTC. Protein product: CATSFVAAGGTSYEQYF.

Comment on this clone: Within the sample, other DNA sequences also encode this same CDR3. The chain employs TRBV5-1 and TRBJ2-5; D is unclear. V was shortened by 4 bases and J by 2 bases, with 9 bases between the two germline ends. CDR3 size: 13 residues. Germline CDR1 SGHRS, CDR2 YFSETQ. CDR3 loop: CASSPARQETQYF. The DNA for the CDR3 is TGCGCCAGCAGCCCGGCTCGACAAGAGACCCAGTACTTC.

The CDR3 nucleotides read TGTGCCAGCAGCTCGACGACTAGTTTTTGGGAGACCCAGTACTTC. Protein: CASSSTTSFWETQYF. The chain has TRBV11-2 and TRBJ2-5; the D gene is possibly TRBD2 (6 bases). The V end was cut by 4 bases, the J end by 5 bases, with 17 bases between. There are 15 residues in the CDR3. Germline loops: CDR1 SGHAT, CDR2 FQNNGV.

The V call is TRBV29-1, the J call TRBJ1-1; the match to TRBD1 covers 9 bases. This CDR3 has 12 residues. The germline gives CDR1 SQVTM, CDR2 ANQGSEA. V shed 7 bases, J shed 6 bases, and the junction held 6 bases outside the gene matches. The DNA of the CDR3 is TGCAGCGCAAGGACAGGGGAGGCTGAAGCTTTCTTT. Its protein is CSARTGEAEAFF.